These 26 T cell receptor beta chains share one sample of origin, sequenced in a study of identifying expanded T cells in peripheral blood. Only in-frame clones appear in the TCRdb table, and some are missing; sequencing was by immunoSEQ multiplex PCR. The sample lists 120,000 or so clones, approximately 88% occurring once. The sequenced sample was blood. Every receptor here comes from a person between 18 and 70 years old in good health.

This chain links TRBV25-1 with TRBJ2-3; the match to TRBD2 covers 8 bases. The CDR3 spans 15 residues. Germline V CDR1 and CDR2: MGHDK, SYGVNS. The V segment lost 8 bases and the J segment 2 bases; nucleotides outside the gene matches: 9. The CDR3 sequence is CASAPGRGDTDTQYF. CDR3 nucleotides: TGTGCCAGCGCCCCGGGGCGGGGGGACACAGATACGCAGTATTTT.

This clone was detected once. The genes are TRBV9 and TRBJ2-7, with unresolved D. Germline V gives CDR1 SGDLS, CDR2 YYNGEE. V was cut by 1 base and J by 4 bases, with 12 bases left in between. The CDR3 has 14 residues. CDR3 loop: CASSVSTQHYEQYF. CDR3 coding DNA: TGTGCCAGCAGCGTAAGTACGCAGCATTACGAGCAGTACTTC.

The genes are TRBV6-5 and TRBJ1-2; D is possibly TRBD1 (6 bases). Trimming took off 5 bases at V and 7 bases at J, with 14 bases between the two ends. This CDR3 contains 13 residues. CDR1 MNHEY and CDR2 SVGAGI come from the germline V gene. CDR3 protein: CASSQTGRGGYTF. DNA for the CDR3: TGTGCCAGCAGTCAAACAGGGAGAGGTGGCTACACCTTC.

V and J are TRBV18 and TRBJ1-5, with 7 bases fitting TRBD1. This CDR3 is built from 17 residues. The ends lost 3 bases at V and 3 bases at J; junction bases unmatched: 11. Germline V gene lookup returns CDR1 KGHSH and CDR2 LQKENI. The CDR3: CASSPRNRGDTNQPQHF. In DNA form, the CDR3 reads TGTGCCAGCTCACCTAGGAACAGGGGTGATACCAATCAGCCCCAGCATTTT.

The chain is built from TRBV7-9 and TRBJ1-4; unclear D gene. The CDR3 totals 15 residues. Looked up from germline, CDR1 is SEHNR and CDR2 is FQNEAQ (reference sequence). Trimming took off 7 bases at V and 6 bases at J, with 18 bases between the two ends. CDR3 sequence (DNA): TGTGCCAGCAAACACGGCGGGAGTTGGGATGAAAAACTGTTTTTT. This encodes CASKHGGSWDEKLFF.

The rearrangement uses TRBV7-6 and TRBJ1-2, with D perhaps TRBD1 (5 bases). The CDR3 has 17 residues. Germline V gene sequence: CDR1 SGHVS, CDR2 FNYEAQ. V lost 0 bases and J lost 4, with 18 bases in between. CDR3 sequence reads: CASSLAPDARGAYGYTF. CDR3 DNA: TGTGCCAGCAGCTTAGCACCGGACGCAAGGGGAGCCTATGGCTACACCTTC.

This clone was recorded a few times. The CDR3 nucleotides are TGTGCCAGCAGCCTCGAATTCGGGGGTTTGAGCAATCAGCCCCAGCATTTT. Amino acid sequence: CASSLEFGGLSNQPQHF. The chain is built from TRBV5-5 and TRBJ1-5; the D gene is possibly TRBD1 (5 bases). CDR1 and CDR2 (germline): SGHKS, YYEKEE (reference sequence). CDR3 length: 17 amino acids. Trimming removed 4 bases from V and 1 base from J, with 18 bases in between.

V and J are TRBV7-9 and TRBJ2-4; 9 bases line up with TRBD1. J gave up 2 bases and V 5 bases, and 7 bases lay outside the gene matches. The V gene's germline CDR1 is SEHNR and CDR2 FQNEAQ (reference sequence). CDR3 length equals 16 residues. The CDR3 protein is CASSPGTGLTKNIQYF. The CDR3 DNA follows: TGTGCCAGCAGCCCCGGGACAGGGTTGACCAAAAACATTCAGTACTTC.

The CDR3 DNA sequence: TGTGCCAGCAGCCCATGGACAAGGACGATGAACACTGAAGCTTTCTTT. This codes for CASSPWTRTMNTEAFF. The J gene is TRBJ1-1, the V gene TRBV11-2, with D perhaps TRBD1 (5 bases). Per the germline V gene, CDR1 is SGHAT and CDR2 is FQNNGV. The CDR3 has 16 amino acids. Trimming took 5 bases from V and 0 from J, leaving 16 bases between them.

A few counts support this clone. V usage is TRBV27 and J usage is TRBJ1-6; no definite D call. Germline V gives CDR1 MNHEY, CDR2 SMNVEV (reference sequence). The V and J ends lost 2 bases and 10 bases respectively, with 9 bases between them. The CDR3 loop spans 13 amino acids. The CDR3 region is CASSLRGSSPLHF. The CDR3 DNA is TGTGCCAGCAGTTTACGGGGTAGCTCACCCCTCCACTTT.

The chain couples TRBV9 to TRBJ1-4, with D possibly being TRBD1 (6 bases). Germline CDR1 and CDR2: SGDLS and YYNGEE. V gave up 5 bases and J gave up 0 bases, with 14 bases separating them. This CDR3 spans 16 amino acids. The CDR3 loop is CASSRGGGSTNEKLFF. CDR3 bases: TGTGCCAGCAGTCGGGGAGGGGGATCAACTAATGAAAAACTGTTTTTT.

This clone has only a few counts. This chain links TRBV15 with TRBJ2-5, with D possibly matching TRBD1 (6 bases). The CDR3 has 17 amino acids. Trimming pared 6 bases from V and 2 bases from J, leaving 22 bases between. Germline V gene lookup returns CDR1 LNHNV and CDR2 YYDKDF (reference sequence). Here the CDR3 DNA reads TGTGCCACCAGGGATATTGGTCACTCCGGACAGCAAGAGACCCAGTACTTC. Translated, it gives CATRDIGHSGQQETQYF.

The count of this clone is one. The chain links TRBV5-1 to TRBJ2-5; either TRBD1 or TRBD2 may supply D (5 bases each). The CDR3 has 14 amino acids. Trimming cost V 2 bases and J 3 bases, with 11 bases left between them. Germline V gene sequence: CDR1 SGHRS, CDR2 YFSETQ. CDR3 amino acids: CASSFRGGEETQYF. In nucleotides, the CDR3 is TGCGCCAGCAGCTTCCGGGGCGGCGAAGAGACCCAGTACTTC.

The V gene is TRBV6-5, the J gene TRBJ1-1, with D possibly TRBD1 on 6 matching bases. V was pared by 6 bases and J by 7 bases, with 15 bases between. There are 13 residues in the CDR3. Germline V CDR1 and CDR2: MNHEY, SVGAGI. As DNA, the CDR3 is TGTGCCAGCAGCCCCGGCGGGGGGCTTGAAGCTTTCTTT. This translates into CASSPGGGLEAFF.

The count of this clone is one. The chain joins TRBV4-1 to TRBJ1-2; D possibly corresponds to TRBD1 (5 bases). Trimming took off 2 bases at V and 0 bases at J, with 13 bases between the two ends. The CDR3 is 16 residues long. Germline V gene data show CDR1 as MGHRA and CDR2 as YSYEKL. CDR3 DNA sequence: TGCGCCAGCAGCCAAATGGTGGGGGGGACTAACTATGGCTACACCTTC. It is translated as CASSQMVGGTNYGYTF.

The count of this clone is one. This sequence joins TRBV4-3 and TRBJ1-6; no definite D call. The CDR3 spans 18 residues. V lost 0 bases to trimming and J lost 0 bases, with 12 bases between them. Germline V lookup: CDR1 LGHNA, CDR2 YSLEER. DNA for the CDR3: TGCGCCAGCAGCCAAGATCGCGGCAGTTCCTCCTATAATTCACCCCTCCACTTT. Translation gives CASSQDRGSSSYNSPLHF.

This chain uses TRBV7-6 with TRBJ2-7, with D possibly called TRBD1 or TRBD2 (7 bases each). V was cut by 0 bases and J by 2 bases, with 14 bases left in between. Looked up from germline, CDR1 is SGHVS and CDR2 is FNYEAQ. CDR3 size: 16 residues. CDR3 residues: CASSLAGGGSPYEQYF. CDR3 sequence (DNA): TGTGCCAGCAGCTTAGCGGGAGGGGGCAGCCCCTACGAGCAGTACTTC.

CDR3 region: CASSFSGAQETQYF. The CDR3 DNA reads TGCGCCAGCAGCTTTAGCGGGGCTCAAGAGACCCAGTACTTC. This sequence joins TRBV5-1 and TRBJ2-5, with 8 bases matching TRBD2. CDR1 is SGHRS, CDR2 YFSETQ, per germline. The V gene end was trimmed by 2 bases and the J gene end by 2 bases; junction bases not matched to a gene: 2. The CDR3 spans 14 residues.

This chain uses TRBV21-1 with TRBJ2-7; the table assigns TRBD1, which was not confirmed against the DNA. TRBV21-1 is described as a pseudogene. The CDR3 length is 14 residues. The CDR3 DNA reads as TGTGCCAGCAGTCGGACAGGGACCCTCCACGAGCAGTACTTC. It codes for CASSRTGTLHEQYF.

The chain employs TRBV7-8 and TRBJ1-2, with TRBD1 as a possible D gene (6 bases). Trimming shortened V by 5 bases and J by 0 bases, and 16 bases separated the two germline ends. Germline-derived CDR1 and CDR2 are SGHVS and FQNEAQ. The CDR3 is made up of 16 amino acids. The CDR3: CASSPAVRTANYGYTF. CDR3 nucleotide sequence: TGTGCCAGCAGCCCCGCGGTCAGGACAGCTAACTATGGCTACACCTTC.

The rearrangement joins TRBV4-3 to TRBJ2-2; D remains ambiguous. The V and J ends lost 0 bases and 6 bases respectively, with 8 bases between them. This CDR3 is 14 amino acids long. Germline loops: CDR1 LGHNA, CDR2 YSLEER. The CDR3 DNA follows: TGCGCCAGCAGCCAAGAGAATTGGCCCGGGGAGCTGTTTTTT. Translating it yields CASSQENWPGELFF.

In nucleotides, the CDR3 is TGTGCCAGCAGCCCGTCAGGTGGGTACACTGAAGCTTTCTTT. Translating it yields CASSPSGGYTEAFF. The gene calls are TRBV5-6 and TRBJ1-1; D unclear. V lost 4 bases, J lost 3 bases, and 13 bases lay in between. The CDR3 is 14 amino acids. Germline V CDR1 and CDR2: SGHDT, YYEEEE.

A few counts support this clone. The CDR3 DNA is TGTGCCAGCAGTTCCACGGACAGGGGCAACGAGCAGTACTTC. Protein sequence: CASSSTDRGNEQYF. The V and J genes are TRBV6-1 and TRBJ2-7; 9 bases align to TRBD1. This CDR3 region has 14 residues. Germline CDR1 and CDR2: MNHNS and SASEGT. The ends lost 5 bases at V and 5 bases at J; junction bases unmatched: 7.

J is TRBJ1-2 and V is TRBV6-5; D is unresolved. Germline CDR1 MNHEY, CDR2 SVGAGI. V was pared by 0 bases and J by 4 bases, with 9 bases between. CDR3 length equals 14 residues. The CDR3 loop is CASSYSKISYGYTF. Written as DNA, the CDR3 is TGTGCCAGCAGTTACTCCAAAATTAGCTATGGCTACACCTTC.

V and J are TRBV10-3 and TRBJ1-2; TRBD1 agrees at 9 bases. V shed 1 base, J shed 2 bases, and the junction held 2 bases outside the gene matches. CDR3 length: 15 residues. In germline, CDR1 is ENHRY, CDR2 SYGVKD. The CDR3, as DNA: TGTGCCATCAGTGAGTACGGACAGGGGAACTATGGCTACACCTTC. This gives the protein CAISEYGQGNYGYTF.

J is TRBJ1-1 and V is TRBV27; 7 bases align to TRBD1. Per germline, CDR1 MNHEY and CDR2 SMNVEV (reference sequence). Losses at the gene ends were 8 bases for V and 1 base for J; bases not matched to a gene: 7. The CDR3 is 14 residues long. DNA of the CDR3: TGTGCCAGCCGGAGGACAGGTGCGAACACTGAAGCTTTCTTT. This codes for CASRRTGANTEAFF.